These 25 T cell receptor beta chains were all obtained from the same sample, sequenced in a study of Ad26.COV2.S vaccination and SARS-CoV-2 variants. The assay was immunoSEQ multiplex PCR, and TCRdb's table has in-frame clones only and misses some. The sample includes 450,000 to 550,000 clones, approximately 89% seen only once; the top ten take over 2%. Treatment denoted: around 19 received Ad26.COV2.S at low or high dose, single or two shots; about 5 received placebo; per-sample allocation not given. On day 63 after the first injection, vaccine and placebo recipients gave samples. The material sequenced was peripheral blood, taken in a trial of Ad26.COV2.S vaccine versus placebo. The receptors were gathered from a person between 18 and 60 years old who received the Ad26.COV2.S COVID-19 vaccine or a placebo.

The chain employs TRBV19 and TRBJ2-2, with 13 bases matching TRBD2. V dropped 7 bases and J dropped 7; count of bases not matched to a gene: 9. CDR3 length equals 16 residues. Looked up from germline, CDR1 is LNHDA and CDR2 is SQIVND (reference sequence). The CDR3: CASTDTSGRAGGELFF. CDR3 sequence (DNA): TGTGCCAGTACCGACACTAGCGGGAGGGCTGGCGGGGAGCTGTTTTTT.

The V and J genes are TRBV14 and TRBJ2-4; tentatively, D is TRBD1 or TRBD2 (5 bases each). The germline CDR1 and CDR2 sequences are SGHDN and FVKESK. The CDR3 is 15 amino acids. The germline V and J ends were trimmed by 4 bases and 6 bases, with 16 bases remaining between them. The CDR3 sequence: CASSRTGALGNIQYF. The CDR3 bases are TGTGCCAGCAGCCGGACCGGGGCCTTAGGAAACATTCAGTACTTC.

The chain joins TRBV14 to TRBJ2-7; either TRBD1 or TRBD2 may supply D (5 bases each). The CDR3 is 13 residues long. CDR1 is SGHDN and CDR2 is FVKESK in the germline V gene. Trimming took off 5 bases at V and 5 bases at J, with 13 bases between the two ends. The CDR3 spells CASSGWRGDEQYF. DNA of the CDR3: TGTGCCAGCAGCGGATGGAGAGGGGACGAGCAGTACTTC.

The chain has TRBV4-3 and TRBJ2-1, with a weak D call TRBD2 (5 bases). Germline CDR1 LGHNA, CDR2 YSLEER. The CDR3 is made up of 16 amino acids. Trimming shortened V by 0 bases and J by 1 base, and 10 bases separated the two germline ends. DNA of the CDR3: TGCGCCAGCAGCCAAGATTTGGGCGGGTCCTACAATGAGCAGTTCTTC. This codes for CASSQDLGGSYNEQFF.

V and J are TRBV2 and TRBJ2-5, with D possibly matching TRBD2 (7 bases). The CDR3 consists of 15 residues. The germline V gene encodes CDR1 SNHLY and CDR2 FYNNEI. Trimming cost V 8 bases and J 4 bases, with 20 bases left between them. CDR3 nucleotide sequence: TGTGCCAGCGGATCTGCGGGGGCGCACCCAGAGACCCAGTACTTC. This translates into CASGSAGAHPETQYF.

This clone was observed once. The chain links TRBV5-1 to TRBJ2-3, with D maybe TRBD1 (8 bases). The ends were cut back, 4 bases at V and 3 bases at J, with 18 bases in the middle. The CDR3 length is 16 residues. Germline lookup yields CDR1 SGHRS and CDR2 YFSETQ. The CDR3 here is CASSPWTGRETDTQYF. The CDR3 DNA follows: TGCGCCAGCAGCCCCTGGACAGGGAGGGAGACAGATACGCAGTATTTT. The full variable domain, completed using reference TRBV5-1 and TRBJ2-3, is KAGVTQTPRYLIKTRGQQVTLSCSPISGHRSVSWYQQTPGQGLQFLFEYFSETQRNKGNFPGRFSGRQFSNSRSEMNVSTLELGDSALYLCASSPWTGRETDTQYFGPGTRLTVL.

Only one count was recorded for this clone. J is TRBJ2-1 and V is TRBV14; no clear D gene. Trimming stripped 0 bases from V and 0 bases from J, with 6 bases between. The CDR3 covers 15 residues. CDR1 SGHDN and CDR2 FVKESK come from the germline V gene. The CDR3 DNA is TGTGCCAGCAGCCAAGATCTAGGCTCCTACAATGAGCAGTTCTTC. Its protein product is CASSQDLGSYNEQFF.

V gene TRBV2 combines with J gene TRBJ2-1; 12 bases are a match to TRBD2. Germline CDR1 is SNHLY and CDR2 is FYNNEI. The CDR3 sequence is 15 residues long. The CDR3 DNA sequence: TGTGCGATCCAATTTGGGCTAGCGGGGGGGATGGAGCAGTTCTTC. Amino acids: CAIQFGLAGGMEQFF.

This clone was recorded once. J is TRBJ2-2 and V is TRBV7-2, with 11 bases aligning to TRBD2. CDR1 and CDR2 from the germline V gene are SGHTA and FQGNSA. The CDR3 is 15 residues long. V shed 3 bases, J shed 6 bases, and the junction held 3 bases outside the gene matches. The DNA of the CDR3 is TGTGCCAGCAGCTTTAGCGGGGGGGTTCCCGGGGAGCTGTTTTTT. Translated: CASSFSGGVPGELFF.

The rearrangement links TRBV11-3 to TRBJ2-1; 7 bases match TRBD2. From germline, CDR1 is SGHNT and CDR2 YENEEA. J lost 4 bases, V lost 5 bases, and 2 bases had no gene match. The CDR3 sequence is 13 residues long. The CDR3 loop is CASSGRGYNEQFF. The CDR3 region has the DNA TGTGCCAGCAGCGGGAGGGGTTACAATGAGCAGTTCTTC.

This rearrangement joins TRBV18 to TRBJ1-2, with D possibly matching TRBD1 (5 bases). V lost 6 bases and J 4 bases, leaving 18 bases between the germline ends. CDR3 length: 15 amino acids. In germline, CDR1 is KGHSH, CDR2 LQKENI. The CDR3 region has the DNA TGTGCCAGCTCGGGTTCGGGCAGGGAGACCTATGGCTACACCTTC. Protein: CASSGSGRETYGYTF.

DNA for the CDR3: TGTGCCAGCAGTTCTGTCCGGCCGGTTGGCTACACCTTC. This translates into CASSSVRPVGYTF. This chain uses TRBV28 with TRBJ1-2; D gene unclear. The germline V gene has CDR1 MDHEN and CDR2 SYDVKM. The CDR3 totals 13 residues. V shed 4 bases and J shed 7 bases, with 13 bases lying between them.

This rearrangement joins TRBV7-3 to TRBJ2-3; no clear D. The ends were cut back, 5 bases at V and 2 bases at J, with 8 bases in the middle. This CDR3 contains 13 residues. CDR1 and CDR2 from the germline V gene are SGHTA and FQGTGA. The CDR3 nucleotides are TGTGCCAGCAGCCCGCGACCCACAGATACGCAGTATTTT. It specifies CASSPRPTDTQYF. The full variable domain, in which reference TRBV7-3 and TRBJ2-3 provide the parts outside the CDR3, is GAGVSQTPSNKVTEKGKYVELRCDPISGHTALYWYRQSLGQGPEFLIYFQGTGAADDSGLPNDRFFAVRPEGSVSTLKIQRTERGDSAVYLCASSPRPTDTQYFGPGTRLTVL.

The chain recombines TRBV28 with TRBJ2-4; D gene ambiguous. The CDR3 covers 14 residues. V lost 6 bases and J 5 bases, leaving 14 bases between the germline ends. Germline V gives CDR1 MDHEN, CDR2 SYDVKM. The CDR3 is CASSRRRYQNIQYF. DNA for the CDR3: TGTGCCAGCAGCAGACGACGGTACCAAAACATTCAGTACTTC. Variable domain in full (rest from reference TRBV28 and TRBJ2-4): DVKVTQSSRYLVKRTGEKVFLECVQDMDHENMFWYRQDPGLGLRLIYFSYDVKMKEKGDIPEGYSVSREKKERFSLILESASTNQTSMYLCASSRRRYQNIQYFGAGTRLSVL.

The chain employs TRBV7-2 and TRBJ2-7; D may match TRBD1 or TRBD2 (7 bases each). Germline CDR1 reads SGHTA; CDR2 reads FQGNSA. V was cut by 0 bases and J by 8 bases, with 20 bases left in between. There are 16 residues in the CDR3. CDR3 amino acids: CASSLAGGGGNSKQYF. CDR3 coding DNA: TGTGCCAGCAGCTTAGCGGGAGGGGGCGGGAACTCTAAGCAGTACTTC.

V is TRBV4-2 and J is TRBJ1-2; unclear D gene. Germline CDR1 reads LGHNA; CDR2 reads YNFKEQ. The CDR3 covers 13 residues. Trimming cost V 3 bases and J 6 bases, with 11 bases left between them. The CDR3: CASSHAQFHGYTF. CDR3 sequence (DNA): TGTGCCAGCAGCCATGCACAGTTCCATGGCTACACCTTC.

This chain links TRBV20-1 with TRBJ1-1; D unresolved. Per germline, CDR1 DFQATT and CDR2 SNEGSKA (reference sequence). The CDR3 runs 13 residues. V lost 3 bases to trimming and J lost 5 bases, with 13 bases between them. CDR3 in amino acids: CSASPHAGTEAFF. CDR3 DNA: TGCAGTGCTAGTCCACATGCGGGTACTGAAGCTTTCTTT.

J is TRBJ1-2 and V is TRBV7-2; the match to TRBD1 covers 10 bases. V lost 5 bases, J lost 4 bases, and 4 bases stayed unmatched. The CDR3 spans 14 residues. Germline CDR1 and CDR2: SGHTA and FQGNSA. DNA for the CDR3: TGTGCCAGCAGCCAGACAGGGGGCGCCTATGGCTACACCTTC. Its translation is CASSQTGGAYGYTF.

V and J are TRBV27 and TRBJ1-2, with 9 bases that match TRBD1. V trimming: 5 bases; J trimming: 4 bases; junction bases outside the gene matches: 8. Germline CDR1 MNHEY, CDR2 SMNVEV (reference sequence). This CDR3 is built from 15 residues. CDR3 sequence reads: CASSPDRGSGYGYTF. The DNA for the CDR3 is TGTGCCAGCAGTCCCGACAGGGGGTCGGGCTATGGCTACACCTTC.

This chain joins TRBV4-2 and TRBJ2-1; TRBD2 matches at 8 bases. V lost 0 bases and J lost 7; bases outside the gene matches: 11. Per germline, CDR1 LGHNA and CDR2 YNFKEQ. CDR3 length: 17 amino acids. CDR3 sequence: CASSQDGVGGAFNEQFF. In DNA, the CDR3 is TGTGCCAGCAGCCAAGATGGGGTCGGGGGGGCGTTTAATGAGCAGTTCTTC.

This rearrangement joins TRBV4-1 to TRBJ2-1; D could derive from TRBD1 or TRBD2 (6 bases each). CDR3 length equals 15 residues. Per the germline V gene, CDR1 is MGHRA and CDR2 is YSYEKL. Trimming removed 1 base from V and 6 bases from J, with 13 bases in between. DNA for the CDR3: TGCGCCAGCAGCCAAGGGACAGCGGGCGGCAATGAGCAGTTCTTC. The encoded protein is CASSQGTAGGNEQFF.

The chain joins TRBV19 to TRBJ2-2; D uncertain. Deletions cut 9 bases from V and 5 bases from J, with 31 bases between. Germline CDR1 LNHDA, CDR2 SQIVND (reference sequence). The CDR3 spans 19 residues. CDR3 DNA sequence: TGTGCCAGCACCCGAGATTTAGCTAGTTCGTTAACGGTGACCGGGGAGCTGTTTTTT. Translated: CASTRDLASSLTVTGELFF.

This rearrangement joins TRBV6-6 to TRBJ1-2, with 9 bases fitting TRBD1. J lost 5 bases, V lost 7 bases, and 11 bases had no gene match. This CDR3 comprises 15 residues. CDR1 is MNHNY, CDR2 SVGAGI, per germline (reference sequence). DNA of the CDR3: TGTGCCAGCACCCTTGGGGGACAGGGAAGATATGGCTACACCTTC. The encoded protein is CASTLGGQGRYGYTF.

This clone has just one count. This chain links TRBV7-9 with TRBJ2-1, with TRBD1 matching 7 bases. Germline CDR1 is SEHNR and CDR2 is FQNEAQ (reference sequence). V was clipped by 2 bases and J by 1 base; unmatched bases: 2. This CDR3 spans 15 amino acids. CDR3 amino acids: CASSLTGESYNEQFF. The CDR3 DNA is TGTGCCAGCAGCTTAACAGGGGAATCCTACAATGAGCAGTTCTTC.

The CDR3 nucleotides are TGTGCCAGTACGGCGGGCTTGAACAATCAGCCCCAGCATTTT. It yields the protein CASTAGLNNQPQHF. The V and J genes are TRBV19 and TRBJ1-5; no clear D gene. The CDR3 spans 14 residues. From germline, CDR1 is LNHDA and CDR2 SQIVND (reference sequence). The V gene lost 7 bases and the J gene lost 3 bases, with 13 bases spanning the gap.